This T cell receptor (beta chain) was identified in a study of blood T cells in healthy people across ages. Study observations and caveats: Donors of long life had a larger count of naive CD4+ cells and greater diversity than aged donors. One million T cells yielded diversity estimates that were considered underestimates.

Total RNA amounts of at least 6 micrograms were extracted per sample. About this clonotype itself: The antigen remains undetermined.

A sample-barcoded 5' primer and a J-beta primer mix were used in a second PCR of about 7 to 12 cycles. TCRdb analysed the 5' RACE reads with MiXCR anew, one entry per CDR3 protein. The sample carries 1,500,000 or so distinct CDR3 sequences, approximately 59% recorded once. CDR1 and CDR2 from the germline V gene are ENHRY and SYGVKD. The CDR3 sequence is 15 residues long. V usage is TRBV10-3 and J usage is TRBJ2-7; perhaps D is TRBD1 or TRBD2 (6 bases each). The J call may be in error: the DNA end matches TRBJ2-5 better. The sequencing sample was made of blood. This sequence was found in a man in his late teens or twenties in good health. DNA of the CDR3: TGTGCCTCCCAGCAACAGAGGGGGGACGGTAAGACCCAGTACTTC. Translating gives CASQQQRGDGKTQYF.